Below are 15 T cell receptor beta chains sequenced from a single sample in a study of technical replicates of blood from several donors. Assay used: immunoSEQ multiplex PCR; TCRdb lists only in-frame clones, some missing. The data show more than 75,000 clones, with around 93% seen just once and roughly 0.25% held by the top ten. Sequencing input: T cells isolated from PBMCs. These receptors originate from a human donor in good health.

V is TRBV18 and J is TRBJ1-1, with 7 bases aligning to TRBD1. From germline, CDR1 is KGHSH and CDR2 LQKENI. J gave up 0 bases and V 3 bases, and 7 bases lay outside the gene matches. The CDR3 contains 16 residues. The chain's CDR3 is CASSPTGSPMNTEAFF. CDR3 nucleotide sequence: TGTGCCAGCTCACCGACAGGGTCCCCAATGAACACTGAAGCTTTCTTT.

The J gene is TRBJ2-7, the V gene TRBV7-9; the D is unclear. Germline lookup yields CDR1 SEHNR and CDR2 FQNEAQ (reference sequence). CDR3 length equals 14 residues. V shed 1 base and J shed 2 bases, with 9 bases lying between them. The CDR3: CASSLDQVTYEQYF. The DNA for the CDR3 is TGTGCCAGCAGCTTAGACCAGGTTACCTACGAGCAGTACTTC.

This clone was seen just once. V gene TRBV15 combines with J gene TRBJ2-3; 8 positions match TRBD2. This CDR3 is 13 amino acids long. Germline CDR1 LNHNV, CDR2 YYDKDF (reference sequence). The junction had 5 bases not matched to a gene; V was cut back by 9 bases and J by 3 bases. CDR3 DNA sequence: TGTGCCACGAGCGGGAGTAGTACAGATACGCAGTATTTT. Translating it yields CATSGSSTDTQYF.

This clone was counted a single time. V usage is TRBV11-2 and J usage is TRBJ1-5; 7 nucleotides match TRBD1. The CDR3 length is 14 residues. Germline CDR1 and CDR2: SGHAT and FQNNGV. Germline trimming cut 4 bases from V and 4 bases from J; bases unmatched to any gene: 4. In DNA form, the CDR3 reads TGTGCCAGCAGCTCCGGGACAGAAAATCAGCCCCAGCATTTT. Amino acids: CASSSGTENQPQHF.

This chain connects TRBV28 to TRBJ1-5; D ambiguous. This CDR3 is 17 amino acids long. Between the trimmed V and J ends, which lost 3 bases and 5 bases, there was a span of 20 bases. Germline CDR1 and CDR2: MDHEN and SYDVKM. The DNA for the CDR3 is TGTGCCAGCAGTTTGGGAACTGAGGGTTTAAGGTATCAGCCCCAGCATTTT. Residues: CASSLGTEGLRYQPQHF. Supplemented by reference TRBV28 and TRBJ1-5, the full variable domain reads DVKVTQSSRYLVKRTGEKVFLECVQDMDHENMFWYRQDPGLGLRLIYFSYDVKMKEKGDIPEGYSVSREKKERFSLILESASTNQTSMYLCASSLGTEGLRYQPQHFGDGTRLSIL.

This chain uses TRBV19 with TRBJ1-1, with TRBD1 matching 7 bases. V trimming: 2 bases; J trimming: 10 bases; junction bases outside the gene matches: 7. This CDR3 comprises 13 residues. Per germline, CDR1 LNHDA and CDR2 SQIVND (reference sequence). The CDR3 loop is CASSIQGQSRAFF. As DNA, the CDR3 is TGTGCCAGTAGTATACAGGGACAGTCTAGAGCTTTCTTT.

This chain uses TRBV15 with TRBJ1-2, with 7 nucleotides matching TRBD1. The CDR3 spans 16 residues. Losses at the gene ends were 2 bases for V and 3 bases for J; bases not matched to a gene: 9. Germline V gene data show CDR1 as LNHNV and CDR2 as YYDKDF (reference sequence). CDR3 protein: CATSRPMWQGDYGYTF. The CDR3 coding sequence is TGTGCCACCAGCAGACCGATGTGGCAGGGGGACTATGGCTACACCTTC.

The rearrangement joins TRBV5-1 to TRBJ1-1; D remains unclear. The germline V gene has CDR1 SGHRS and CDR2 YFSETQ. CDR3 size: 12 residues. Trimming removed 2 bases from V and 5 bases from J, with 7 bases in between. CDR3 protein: CASSLGVTEAFF. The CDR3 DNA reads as TGCGCCAGCAGCTTAGGAGTGACTGAAGCTTTCTTT.

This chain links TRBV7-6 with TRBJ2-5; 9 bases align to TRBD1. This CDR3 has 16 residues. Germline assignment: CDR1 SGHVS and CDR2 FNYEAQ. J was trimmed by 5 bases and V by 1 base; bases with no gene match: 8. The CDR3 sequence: CASSLEDRGGLETQYF. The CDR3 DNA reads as TGTGCCAGCAGCTTAGAGGACAGGGGAGGGCTGGAGACCCAGTACTTC.

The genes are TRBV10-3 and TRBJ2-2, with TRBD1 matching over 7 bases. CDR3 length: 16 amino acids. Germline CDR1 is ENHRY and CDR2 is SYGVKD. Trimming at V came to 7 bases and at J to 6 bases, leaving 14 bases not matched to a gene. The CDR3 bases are TGTGCCATCAACCTCGACAGGGTAGGAGGTCCCGGGGAGCTGTTTTTT. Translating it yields CAINLDRVGGPGELFF.

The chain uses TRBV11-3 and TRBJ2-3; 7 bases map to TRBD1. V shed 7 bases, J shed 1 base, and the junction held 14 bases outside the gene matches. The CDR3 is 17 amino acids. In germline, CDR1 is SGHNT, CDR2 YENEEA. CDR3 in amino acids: CASKGQRSTGRTDTQYF. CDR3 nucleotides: TGTGCCAGCAAGGGACAGCGATCGACTGGTCGCACAGATACGCAGTATTTT.

The CDR3 loop is CATLVAQSTEAFF. Written as DNA, the CDR3 is TGTGCCACTCTAGTCGCTCAGAGCACTGAAGCTTTCTTT. The V and J genes are TRBV15 and TRBJ1-1; D not certain. V was pared by 9 bases and J by 4 bases, with 15 bases between. Germline CDR1 is LNHNV and CDR2 is YYDKDF (reference sequence). The CDR3 has 13 amino acids.

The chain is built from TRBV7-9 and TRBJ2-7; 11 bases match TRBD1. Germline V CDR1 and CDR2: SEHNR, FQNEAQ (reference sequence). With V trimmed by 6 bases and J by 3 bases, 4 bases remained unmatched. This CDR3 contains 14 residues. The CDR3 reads CASSLGQGDYEQYF. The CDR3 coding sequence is TGTGCCAGCAGTCTGGGACAGGGGGACTACGAGCAGTACTTC.

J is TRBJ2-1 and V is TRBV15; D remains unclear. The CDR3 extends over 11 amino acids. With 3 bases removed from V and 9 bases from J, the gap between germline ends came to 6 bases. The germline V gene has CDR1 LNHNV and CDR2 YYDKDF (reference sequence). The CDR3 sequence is CATSSSGEQFF. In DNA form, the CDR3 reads TGTGCCACCAGCAGTTCAGGTGAGCAGTTCTTC.

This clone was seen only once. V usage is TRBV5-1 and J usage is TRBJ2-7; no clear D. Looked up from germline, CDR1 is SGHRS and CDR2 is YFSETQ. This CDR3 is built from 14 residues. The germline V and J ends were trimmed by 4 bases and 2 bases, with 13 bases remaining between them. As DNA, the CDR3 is TGCGCCAGCAGCCCTTCCGTCCCCCCCTACGAGCAGTACTTC. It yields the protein CASSPSVPPYEQYF.